The 2 T cell receptor beta chains below all came from one sample that was sequenced in a study of shared clonotypes between healthy human individuals. The protocol was immunoSEQ multiplex PCR, while the TCRdb copy is restricted to in-frame clones and leaves out a portion. This repertoire shows roughly 2.1 million clones, about 92% found once; its top ten account for approximately 1.7%. CD45RO-negative, CCR7-positively selected cells formed the naive CD8 fraction, excluding terminally differentiated effector memory CD45RA+ cells. The sequenced material came from naive CD8+ T cells from PBMCs. These receptors were collected from a man aged 18-30 years in good health. Some clones in this sample may be carry-over from other donors' samples.

V and J are TRBV6-1 and TRBJ1-3, with a possible D match to TRBD1 (5 bases). This CDR3 is built from 15 residues. Trimming took off 6 bases at V and 0 bases at J, with 12 bases between the two ends. The germline V gene has CDR1 MNHNS and CDR2 SASEGT. CDR3 loop: CASRPRGTSGNTIYF. In DNA form, the CDR3 reads TGTGCCAGCAGGCCCCGGGGGACCTCTGGAAACACCATATATTTT.

The rearrangement joins TRBV28 to TRBJ2-7, with 8 nucleotides matching TRBD2. The CDR3 consists of 16 residues. V shed 5 bases, J shed 0 bases, and the junction held 9 bases outside the gene matches. Germline V gene data show CDR1 as MDHEN and CDR2 as SYDVKM. CDR3 DNA sequence: TGTGCCAGCAGTCTCACCTTAGCGGGGAGCTCCTACGAGCAGTACTTC. Translation: CASSLTLAGSSYEQYF. Full variable domain (outside the CDR3, taken from reference TRBV28 and TRBJ2-7): DVKVTQSSRYLVKRTGEKVFLECVQDMDHENMFWYRQDPGLGLRLIYFSYDVKMKEKGDIPEGYSVSREKKERFSLILESASTNQTSMYLCASSLTLAGSSYEQYFGPGTRLTVT.